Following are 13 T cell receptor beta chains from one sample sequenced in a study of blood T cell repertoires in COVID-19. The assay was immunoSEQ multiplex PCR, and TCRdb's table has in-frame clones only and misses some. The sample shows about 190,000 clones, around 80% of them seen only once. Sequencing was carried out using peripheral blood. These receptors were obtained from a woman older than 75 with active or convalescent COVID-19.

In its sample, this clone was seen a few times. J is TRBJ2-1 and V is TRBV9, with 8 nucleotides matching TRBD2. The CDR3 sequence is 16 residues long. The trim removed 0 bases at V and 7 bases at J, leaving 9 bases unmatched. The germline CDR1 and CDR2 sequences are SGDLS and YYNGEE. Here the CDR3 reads CASSVGSGGPGNEQFF. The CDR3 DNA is TGTGCCAGCAGCGTAGGGAGCGGGGGCCCCGGGAATGAGCAGTTCTTC. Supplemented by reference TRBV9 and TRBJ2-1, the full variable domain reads DSGVTQTPKHLITATGQRVTLRCSPRSGDLSVYWYQQSLDQGLQFLIQYYNGEERAKGNILERFSAQQFPDLHSELNLSSLELGDSALYFCASSVGSGGPGNEQFFGPGTRLTVL.

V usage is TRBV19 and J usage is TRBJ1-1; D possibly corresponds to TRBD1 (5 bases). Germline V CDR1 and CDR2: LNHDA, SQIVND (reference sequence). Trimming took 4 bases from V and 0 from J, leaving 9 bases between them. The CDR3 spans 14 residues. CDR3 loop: CASSNRQMNTEAFF. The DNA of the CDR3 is TGTGCCAGTAGTAACAGACAGATGAACACTGAAGCTTTCTTT.

CDR3 DNA sequence: TGTGCCAGCACCGGGGGAGGGGGTCGTGAGCAGTTCTTC. Its translation is CASTGGGGREQFF. The V and J genes are TRBV28 and TRBJ2-1; TRBD2 might be the D (7 bases). V was shortened by 7 bases and J by 9 bases, with 16 bases between the two germline ends. There are 13 residues in the CDR3. Per germline, CDR1 MDHEN and CDR2 SYDVKM.

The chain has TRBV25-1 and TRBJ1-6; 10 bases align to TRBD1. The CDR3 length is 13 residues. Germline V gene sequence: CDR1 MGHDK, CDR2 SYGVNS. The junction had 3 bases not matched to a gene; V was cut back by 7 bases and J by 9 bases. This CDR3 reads CASNGQGGSPLHF. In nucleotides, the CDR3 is TGTGCCAGCAACGGACAGGGGGGTTCACCCCTCCACTTT. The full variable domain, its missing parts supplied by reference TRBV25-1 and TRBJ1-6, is EADIYQTPRYLVIGTGKKITLECSQTMGHDKMYWYQQDPGMELHLIHYSYGVNSTEKGDLSSESTVSRIRTEHFPLTLESARPSHTSQYLCASNGQGGSPLHFGNGTRLTVT.

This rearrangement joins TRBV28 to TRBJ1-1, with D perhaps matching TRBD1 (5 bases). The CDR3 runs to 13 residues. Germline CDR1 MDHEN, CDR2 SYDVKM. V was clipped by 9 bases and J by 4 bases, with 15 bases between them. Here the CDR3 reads CASGPGVGTEAFF. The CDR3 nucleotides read TGTGCCAGTGGTCCGGGGGTGGGCACTGAAGCTTTCTTT.

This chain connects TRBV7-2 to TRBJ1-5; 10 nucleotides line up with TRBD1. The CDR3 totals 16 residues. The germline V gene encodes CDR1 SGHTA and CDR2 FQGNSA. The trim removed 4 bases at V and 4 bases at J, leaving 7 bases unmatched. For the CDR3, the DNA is TGTGCCAGCAGCTCTCCAGACAGGGGGCGGAATCAGCCCCAGCATTTT. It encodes CASSSPDRGRNQPQHF.

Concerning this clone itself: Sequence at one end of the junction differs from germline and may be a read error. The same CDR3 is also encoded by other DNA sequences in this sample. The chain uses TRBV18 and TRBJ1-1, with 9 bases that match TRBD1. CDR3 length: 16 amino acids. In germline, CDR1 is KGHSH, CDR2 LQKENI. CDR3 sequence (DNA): TGTGCCAGCTCACTGGGGACAGGGAGGATGAATACTGAAGCTTTCTTT. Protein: CASSLGTGRMNTEAFF.

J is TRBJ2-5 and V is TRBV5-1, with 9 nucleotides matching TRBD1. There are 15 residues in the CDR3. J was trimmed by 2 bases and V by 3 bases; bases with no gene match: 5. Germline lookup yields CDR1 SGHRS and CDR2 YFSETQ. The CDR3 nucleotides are TGCGCCAGCAGCTCGACAGGGGGTCGACAAGAGACCCAGTACTTC. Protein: CASSSTGGRQETQYF.

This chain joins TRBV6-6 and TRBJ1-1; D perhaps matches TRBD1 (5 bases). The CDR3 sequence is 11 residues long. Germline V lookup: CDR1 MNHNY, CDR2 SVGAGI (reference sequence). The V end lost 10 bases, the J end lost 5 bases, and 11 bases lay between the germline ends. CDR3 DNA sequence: TGTGCCACGGGAGCAGGGACTGAAGCTTTCTTT. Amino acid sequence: CATGAGTEAFF.

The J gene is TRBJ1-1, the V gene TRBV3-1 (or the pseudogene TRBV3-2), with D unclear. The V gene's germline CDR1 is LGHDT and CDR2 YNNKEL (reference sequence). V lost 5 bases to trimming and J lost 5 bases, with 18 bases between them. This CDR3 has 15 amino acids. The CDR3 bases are TGTGCCAGCAGCTTCTACTCTAATTGGAGGACTGAAGCTTTCTTT. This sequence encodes CASSFYSNWRTEAFF.

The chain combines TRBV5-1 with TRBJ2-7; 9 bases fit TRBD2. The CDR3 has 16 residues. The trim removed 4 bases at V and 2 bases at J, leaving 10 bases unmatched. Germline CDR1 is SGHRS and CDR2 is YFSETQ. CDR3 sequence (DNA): TGCGCCAGCAGCCAGCTAGCGGGGAGAGCCACCTACGAGCAGTACTTC. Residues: CASSQLAGRATYEQYF.

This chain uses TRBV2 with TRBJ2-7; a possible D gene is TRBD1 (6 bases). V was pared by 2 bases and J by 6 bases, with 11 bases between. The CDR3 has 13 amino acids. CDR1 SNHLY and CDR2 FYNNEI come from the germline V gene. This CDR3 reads CASSELGGSEQYF. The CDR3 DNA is TGTGCCAGCAGTGAATTAGGGGGATCCGAGCAGTACTTC.

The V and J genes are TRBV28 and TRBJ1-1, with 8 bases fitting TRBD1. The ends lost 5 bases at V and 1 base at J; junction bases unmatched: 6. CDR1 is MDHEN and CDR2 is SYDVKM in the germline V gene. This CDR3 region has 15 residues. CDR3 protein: CASSTGGMRNTEAFF. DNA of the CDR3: TGTGCCAGCAGTACAGGGGGGATGCGGAACACTGAAGCTTTCTTT.